The clone carrying this T cell receptor beta chain was counted a single time. Authors' methods: Using reference gene primer amplification, nucleated cell counts were estimated. TCRdb's copy holds only in-frame clones and misses some; the assay was immunoSEQ multiplex PCR. V, J and clone size were drawn from that table, and D and trimming were deduced from the DNA. The sample lists approximately 300,000 clones; roughly 90% were seen once. Germline V lookup: CDR1 LNHDA, CDR2 SQIVND (reference sequence). The CDR3 has 15 residues. V was pared by 3 bases and J by 5 bases, with 4 bases of the junction left unmatched. These data belong to a study of blood T cell repertoires in COVID-19.

V usage is TRBV19 and J usage is TRBJ2-2, with 9 positions matching TRBD2. The receptor comes from a woman in her forties or fifties with active or convalescent COVID-19. Source material: peripheral blood. CDR3 in DNA: TGTGCCAGTAGTATTAGCGGGAGTAGAACCGGGGAGCTGTTTTTT. Translation gives CASSISGSRTGELFF.